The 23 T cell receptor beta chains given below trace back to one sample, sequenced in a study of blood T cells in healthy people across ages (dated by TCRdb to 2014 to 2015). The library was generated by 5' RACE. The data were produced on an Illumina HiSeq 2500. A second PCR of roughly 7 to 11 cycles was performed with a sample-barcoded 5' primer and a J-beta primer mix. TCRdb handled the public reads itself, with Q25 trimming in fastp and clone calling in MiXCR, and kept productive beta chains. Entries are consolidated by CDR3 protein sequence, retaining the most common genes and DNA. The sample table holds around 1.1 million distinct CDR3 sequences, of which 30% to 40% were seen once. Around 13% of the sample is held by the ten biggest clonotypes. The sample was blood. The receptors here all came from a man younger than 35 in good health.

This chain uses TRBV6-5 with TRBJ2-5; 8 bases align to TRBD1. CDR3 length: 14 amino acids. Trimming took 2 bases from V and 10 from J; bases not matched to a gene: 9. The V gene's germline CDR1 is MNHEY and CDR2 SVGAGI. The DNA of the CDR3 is TGTGCCAGCAGTTACGGACAGGGATCCGTGAGCCAGTACTTC. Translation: CASSYGQGSVSQYF.

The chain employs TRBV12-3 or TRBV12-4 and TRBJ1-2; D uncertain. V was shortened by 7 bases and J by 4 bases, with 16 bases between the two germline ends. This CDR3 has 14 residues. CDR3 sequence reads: CASNGPTAVYGYTF. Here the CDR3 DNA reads TGTGCCAGCAATGGCCCTACCGCCGTCTATGGCTACACCTTC.

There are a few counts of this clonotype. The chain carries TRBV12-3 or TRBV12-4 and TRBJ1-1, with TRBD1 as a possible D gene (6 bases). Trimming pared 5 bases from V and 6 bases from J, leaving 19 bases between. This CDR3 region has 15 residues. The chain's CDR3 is CASSPAQGTVAEAFF. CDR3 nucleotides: TGTGCCAGCAGTCCCGCCCAGGGGACTGTTGCTGAAGCTTTCTTT.

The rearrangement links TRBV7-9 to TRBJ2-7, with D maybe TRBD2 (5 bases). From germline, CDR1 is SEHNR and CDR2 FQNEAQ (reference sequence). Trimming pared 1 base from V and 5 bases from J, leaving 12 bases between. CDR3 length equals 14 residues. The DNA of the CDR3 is TGTGCCAGCAGCTTAGATCCCGGGGTCCACGAGCAGTACTTC. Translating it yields CASSLDPGVHEQYF.

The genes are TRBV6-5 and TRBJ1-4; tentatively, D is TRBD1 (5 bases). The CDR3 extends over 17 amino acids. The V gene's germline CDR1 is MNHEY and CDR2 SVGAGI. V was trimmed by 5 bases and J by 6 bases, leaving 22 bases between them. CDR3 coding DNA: TGTGCCAGCAGTCACGGGGCCGGGGCTCAAGACCATGAAAAACTGTTTTTT. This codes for CASSHGAGAQDHEKLFF.

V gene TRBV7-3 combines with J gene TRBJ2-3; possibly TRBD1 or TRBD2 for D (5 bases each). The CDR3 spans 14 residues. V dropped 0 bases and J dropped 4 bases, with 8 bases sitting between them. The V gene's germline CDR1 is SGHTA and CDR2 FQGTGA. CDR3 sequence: CASSLTGAADTQYF. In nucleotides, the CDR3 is TGTGCCAGCAGCTTAACCGGGGCTGCAGATACGCAGTATTTT.

The CDR3 reads CATSRDRGLSQPQHF. CDR3 coding DNA: TGTGCCACCAGCAGAGATAGGGGATTAAGTCAGCCCCAGCATTTT. The chain links TRBV15 to TRBJ1-5, with a tentative D call TRBD1 (5 bases). V was cut by 0 bases and J by 6 bases, with 12 bases left in between. Germline lookup yields CDR1 LNHNV and CDR2 YYDKDF (reference sequence). CDR3 length: 15 residues.

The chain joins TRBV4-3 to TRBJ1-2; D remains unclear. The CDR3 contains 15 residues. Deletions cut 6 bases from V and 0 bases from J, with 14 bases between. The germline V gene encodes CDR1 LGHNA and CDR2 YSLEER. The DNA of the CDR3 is TGCGCCAGCAGTTCAGCCCGAGACCCTAACTATGGCTACACCTTC. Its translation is CASSSARDPNYGYTF.

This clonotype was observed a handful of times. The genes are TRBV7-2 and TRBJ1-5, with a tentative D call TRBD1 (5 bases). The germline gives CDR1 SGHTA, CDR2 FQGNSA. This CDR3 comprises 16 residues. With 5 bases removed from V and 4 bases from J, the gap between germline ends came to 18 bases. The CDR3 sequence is CASSQTWRTPNQPQHF. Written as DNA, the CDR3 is TGTGCCAGCAGCCAAACGTGGCGGACACCAAATCAGCCCCAGCATTTT.

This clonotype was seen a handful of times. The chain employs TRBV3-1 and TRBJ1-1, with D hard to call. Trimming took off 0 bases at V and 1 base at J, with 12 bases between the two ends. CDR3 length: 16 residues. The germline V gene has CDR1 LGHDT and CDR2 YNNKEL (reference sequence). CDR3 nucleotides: TGTGCCAGCAGCCAAGATCGGGCAGAGACGAACACTGAAGCTTTCTTT. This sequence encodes CASSQDRAETNTEAFF.

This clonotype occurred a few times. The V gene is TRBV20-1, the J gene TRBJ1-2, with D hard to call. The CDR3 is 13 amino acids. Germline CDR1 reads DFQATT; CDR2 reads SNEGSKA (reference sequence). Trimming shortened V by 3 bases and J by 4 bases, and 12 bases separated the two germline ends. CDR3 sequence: CSASQVRGYGYTF. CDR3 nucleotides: TGCAGTGCTAGCCAGGTCCGGGGCTATGGCTACACCTTC.

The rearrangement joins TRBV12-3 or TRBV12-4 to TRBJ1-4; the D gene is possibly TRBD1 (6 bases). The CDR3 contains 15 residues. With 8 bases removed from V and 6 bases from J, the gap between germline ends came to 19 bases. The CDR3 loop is CASQQPGAVDEKLFF. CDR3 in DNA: TGTGCCAGCCAGCAGCCAGGGGCGGTCGATGAAAAACTGTTTTTT.

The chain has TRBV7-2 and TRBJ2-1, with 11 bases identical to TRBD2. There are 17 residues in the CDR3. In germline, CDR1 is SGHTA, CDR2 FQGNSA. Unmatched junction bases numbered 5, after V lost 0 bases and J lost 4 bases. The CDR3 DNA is TGTGCCAGCAGCTTAGCGGGGGGGACTAGCGGATACAATGAGCAGTTCTTC. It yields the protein CASSLAGGTSGYNEQFF.

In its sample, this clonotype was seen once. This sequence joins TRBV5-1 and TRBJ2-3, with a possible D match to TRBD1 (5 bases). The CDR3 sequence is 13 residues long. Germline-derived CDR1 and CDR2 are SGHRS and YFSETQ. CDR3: CLGQALGTDTQYF. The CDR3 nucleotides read TGCTTGGGGCAGGCCCTTGGGACAGATACGCAGTATTTT.

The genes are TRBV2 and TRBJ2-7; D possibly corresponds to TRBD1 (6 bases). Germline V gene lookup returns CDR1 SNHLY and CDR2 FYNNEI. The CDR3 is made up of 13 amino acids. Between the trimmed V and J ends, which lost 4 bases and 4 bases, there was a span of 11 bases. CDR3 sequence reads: CASSGGQFYEQYF. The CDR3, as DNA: TGTGCCAGCAGTGGGGGACAATTTTACGAGCAGTACTTC.

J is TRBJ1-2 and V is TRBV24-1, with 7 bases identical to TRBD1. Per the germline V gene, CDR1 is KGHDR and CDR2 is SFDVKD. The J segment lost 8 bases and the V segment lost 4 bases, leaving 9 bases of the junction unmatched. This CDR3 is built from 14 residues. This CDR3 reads CATSDRRQGRGYTF. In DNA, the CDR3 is TGTGCCACCAGTGACCGTCGACAGGGTAGAGGCTACACCTTC.

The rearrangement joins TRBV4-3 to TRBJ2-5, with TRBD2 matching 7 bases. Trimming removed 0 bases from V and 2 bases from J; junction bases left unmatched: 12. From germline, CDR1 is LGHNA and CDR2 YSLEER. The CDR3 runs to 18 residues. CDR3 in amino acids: CASSQDFEGSGAQETQYF. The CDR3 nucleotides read TGCGCCAGCAGCCAAGATTTTGAGGGGAGCGGGGCTCAAGAGACCCAGTACTTC.

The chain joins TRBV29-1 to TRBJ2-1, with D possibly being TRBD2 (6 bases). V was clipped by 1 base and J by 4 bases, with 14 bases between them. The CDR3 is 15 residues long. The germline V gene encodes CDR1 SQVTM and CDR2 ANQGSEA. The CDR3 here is CSVEGQLAPYNEQFF. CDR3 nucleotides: TGCAGCGTTGAAGGACAGCTAGCGCCTTACAATGAGCAGTTCTTC.

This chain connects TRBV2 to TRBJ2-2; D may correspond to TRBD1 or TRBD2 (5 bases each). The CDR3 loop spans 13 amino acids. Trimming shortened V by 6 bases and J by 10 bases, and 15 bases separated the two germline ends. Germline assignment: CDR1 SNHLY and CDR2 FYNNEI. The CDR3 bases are TGTGCCAGCAGAAGGGACCTTAATCAGGAGCTGTTTTTT. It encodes CASRRDLNQELFF.

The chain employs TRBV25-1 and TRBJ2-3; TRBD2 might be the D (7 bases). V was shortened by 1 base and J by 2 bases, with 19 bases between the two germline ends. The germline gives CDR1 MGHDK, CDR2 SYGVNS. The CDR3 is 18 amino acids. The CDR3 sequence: CASSEWPSGRGNTDTQYF. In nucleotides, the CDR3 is TGTGCCAGCAGTGAATGGCCTAGCGGAAGGGGGAACACAGATACGCAGTATTTT. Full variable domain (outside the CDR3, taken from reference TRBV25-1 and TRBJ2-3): EADIYQTPRYLVIGTGKKITLECSQTMGHDKMYWYQQDPGMELHLIHYSYGVNSTEKGDLSSESTVSRIRTEHFPLTLESARPSHTSQYLCASSEWPSGRGNTDTQYFGPGTRLTVL.

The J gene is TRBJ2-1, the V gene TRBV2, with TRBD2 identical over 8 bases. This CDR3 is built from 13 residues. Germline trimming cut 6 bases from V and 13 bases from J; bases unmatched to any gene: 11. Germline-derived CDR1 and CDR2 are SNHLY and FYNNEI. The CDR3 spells CASRAGTSETQFF. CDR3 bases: TGTGCCAGCAGGGCCGGGACTAGTGAGACCCAGTTCTTC.

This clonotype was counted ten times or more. In DNA form, the CDR3 reads TGTGCCAGCAGGCGACAGGGCCAAGAGACCCAGTACTTC. Encoded protein: CASRRQGQETQYF. The chain links TRBV2 to TRBJ2-5; 7 bases line up with TRBD1. The CDR3 is made up of 13 amino acids. V shed 6 bases and J 1 base; nucleotides not matched to a gene: 2. The V gene's germline CDR1 is SNHLY and CDR2 FYNNEI.

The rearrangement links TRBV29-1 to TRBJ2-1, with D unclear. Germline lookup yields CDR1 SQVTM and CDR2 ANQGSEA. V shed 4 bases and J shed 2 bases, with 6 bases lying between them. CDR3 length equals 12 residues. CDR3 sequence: CSVGYAYNEQFF. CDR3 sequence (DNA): TGCAGCGTTGGCTATGCCTACAATGAGCAGTTCTTC.